One sample yielded the 28 T cell receptor beta chains listed below, sequenced in a study of CD8 T cells in Susac syndrome. Reverse transcription of about 0.5 to 1 ug RNA was carried out with random hexamers. TCRdb used MiXCR to reprocess the immunoSEQ multiplex PCR reads, holding one entry per CDR3 protein. The sample carries around 300,000 distinct CDR3 sequences, 85% recorded once. The sequencing sample was made of CD8+ T cells from PBMCs. Source of these receptors: a human donor with multiple sclerosis.

The chain joins TRBV12-3 or TRBV12-4 to TRBJ2-5; 12 bases fit TRBD2. The CDR3 extends over 16 amino acids. V lost 6 bases, J lost 5 bases, and 10 bases stayed unmatched. The CDR3: CASSRGLAGIFETQYF. DNA for the CDR3: TGTGCCAGCAGCCGAGGACTAGCGGGAATCTTTGAGACCCAGTACTTC.

CDR3 DNA sequence: TGCAGTGCTACACCCGGACTAGCGGGAGTAGTAGATACGCAGTATTTT. The encoded protein is CSATPGLAGVVDTQYF. V usage is TRBV20-1 and J usage is TRBJ2-3, with 13 bases matching TRBD2. The V segment lost 4 bases and the J segment 5 bases; nucleotides outside the gene matches: 9. This CDR3 is 16 amino acids long. Germline V gene data show CDR1 as DFQATT and CDR2 as SNEGSKA (reference sequence).

The chain carries TRBV29-1 and TRBJ2-7, with D maybe TRBD1 (6 bases). CDR1 SQVTM and CDR2 ANQGSEA come from the germline V gene. The CDR3 extends over 13 amino acids. Trimming removed 5 bases from V and 3 bases from J, with 14 bases in between. The CDR3 sequence: CSVNTGLLYEQYF. The CDR3 DNA follows: TGCAGCGTTAATACAGGGCTACTCTACGAGCAGTACTTC.

V usage is TRBV29-1 and J usage is TRBJ2-1, with TRBD2 matching 9 bases. This CDR3 contains 13 residues. V lost 4 bases to trimming and J lost 7 bases; unmatched junction nucleotides: 5. The germline V gene encodes CDR1 SQVTM and CDR2 ANQGSEA. The CDR3 is CSVVAGGWNEQFF. The CDR3, as DNA: TGCAGCGTTGTGGCGGGAGGGTGGAATGAGCAGTTCTTC.

This clonotype was observed a single time. This chain joins TRBV5-6 and TRBJ2-3, with 8 bases matching TRBD2. Germline V gene lookup returns CDR1 SGHDT and CDR2 YYEEEE. The CDR3 length is 16 residues. V lost 2 bases to trimming and J lost 6 bases; unmatched junction nucleotides: 11. This CDR3 is CASSLTAGEGRDTQYF. DNA for the CDR3: TGTGCCAGCAGCTTAACAGCGGGAGAGGGTCGCGATACGCAGTATTTT.

The J gene is TRBJ2-1, the V gene TRBV19; D gene unclear. This CDR3 is 14 amino acids long. CDR1 is LNHDA and CDR2 is SQIVND in the germline V gene (reference sequence). V lost 7 bases to trimming and J lost 1 base, with 11 bases between them. CDR3 sequence reads: CASMVGASYNEQFF. The CDR3 DNA follows: TGTGCCAGTATGGTCGGAGCTTCCTACAATGAGCAGTTCTTC.

The chain is built from TRBV27 and TRBJ2-1, with D possibly matching TRBD1 (6 bases). The CDR3 sequence is 15 residues long. The germline gives CDR1 MNHEY, CDR2 SMNVEV (reference sequence). V was cut by 8 bases and J by 3 bases, with 17 bases left in between. As DNA, the CDR3 is TGTGCCAGCCAGAATACAGGGATCTTCTACAATGAGCAGTTCTTC. Translated: CASQNTGIFYNEQFF.

The chain joins TRBV27 to TRBJ2-3; a weak D match, TRBD2 (6 bases). Deletions cut 4 bases from V and 3 bases from J, with 11 bases between. Germline V gene lookup returns CDR1 MNHEY and CDR2 SMNVEV (reference sequence). The CDR3 covers 14 residues. CDR3 residues: CASSSGLRTDTQYF. The CDR3 nucleotides are TGTGCCAGCAGTTCCGGACTACGTACAGATACGCAGTATTTT.

This clonotype came up once. The rearrangement joins TRBV6-6 to TRBJ1-6, with D possibly being TRBD1 (5 bases). This CDR3 spans 14 amino acids. Germline values: CDR1 MNHNY, CDR2 SVGAGI (reference sequence). V dropped 0 bases and J dropped 8 bases, with 8 bases sitting between them. The CDR3 loop reads CASSYSAGHSPLHF. CDR3 nucleotide sequence: TGTGCCAGCAGTTACTCGGCGGGGCATTCACCCCTCCACTTT.

The rearrangement uses TRBV11-2 and TRBJ1-1; D perhaps matches TRBD1 (5 bases). Trimming left V 5 bases short and J 4 bases short, with 20 bases between. Per germline, CDR1 SGHAT and CDR2 FQNNGV. The CDR3 is 16 residues long. CDR3 sequence (DNA): TGTGCCAGCAGCACTTCCGGGACTTACGGGGGCACTGAAGCTTTCTTT. Translating it yields CASSTSGTYGGTEAFF.

The chain has TRBV7-9 and TRBJ2-7; D gene ambiguous. Trimming stripped 6 bases from V and 6 bases from J, with 12 bases between. The germline gives CDR1 SEHNR, CDR2 FQNEAQ (reference sequence). This CDR3 is 12 amino acids long. The CDR3 sequence is CASSLGGREQYF. CDR3 bases: TGTGCCAGCAGTTTGGGCGGACGCGAGCAGTACTTC.

This clonotype has more than one count but fewer than ten. CDR3 loop: CASSLDGFEQFF. CDR3 nucleotides: TGCGCCAGCAGCTTGGATGGTTTTGAGCAGTTCTTC. This rearrangement joins TRBV5-1 to TRBJ2-1; D gene uncertain. Per the germline V gene, CDR1 is SGHRS and CDR2 is YFSETQ. V gave up 0 bases and J gave up 9 bases, with 7 bases separating them. CDR3 size: 12 residues. Drawing the rest from reference TRBV5-1 and TRBJ2-1, the complete variable domain is KAGVTQTPRYLIKTRGQQVTLSCSPISGHRSVSWYQQTPGQGLQFLFEYFSETQRNKGNFPGRFSGRQFSNSRSEMNVSTLELGDSALYLCASSLDGFEQFFGPGTRLTVL.

This sequence joins TRBV6-2 or TRBV6-3 and TRBJ1-1, with D uncertain. The V gene lost 2 bases and the J gene lost 3 bases, with 1 base spanning the gap. The CDR3 covers 11 residues. Germline V gives CDR1 MNHEY, CDR2 SVGEGT. CDR3: CASSYHTEAFF. The CDR3 DNA reads TGTGCCAGCAGTTACCACACTGAAGCTTTCTTT.

The chain has TRBV30 and TRBJ1-2, with TRBD1 as a possible D gene (5 bases). Trimming removed 5 bases at V and 4 bases at J, with 8 bases between. Germline V gene sequence: CDR1 GTSNPN, CDR2 SVGIG (reference sequence). The CDR3 is 11 amino acids. The DNA for the CDR3 is TGTGCCTGGGATGGGGCCTATGGCTACACCTTC. Its translation: CAWDGAYGYTF.

This chain links TRBV5-6 with TRBJ2-3; no definite D call. The V end was cut by 10 bases, the J end by 7 bases, with 16 bases between. This CDR3 has 12 residues. Germline assignment: CDR1 SGHDT and CDR2 YYEEEE. CDR3 coding DNA: TGTGCCTCCTGCGGTTCGCGTTATACGCAGTATTTT. The encoded protein is CASCGSRYTQYF.

The CDR3 region has the DNA TGTGCCAGCAGGTCTTCCCCGGGGCCCCAGCATTTT. Its translation: CASRSSPGPQHF. The rearrangement uses TRBV7-2 and TRBJ1-5, with D unresolved. Between the trimmed V and J ends, which lost 6 bases and 9 bases, there was a span of 12 bases. The CDR3 is 12 residues long. Germline CDR1 SGHTA, CDR2 FQGNSA.

The V gene is TRBV5-4, the J gene TRBJ2-7; 9 bases match TRBD2. The V and J ends lost 7 bases and 4 bases, in that order; junction bases with no gene match: 12. From germline, CDR1 is SGHNT and CDR2 YYREEE (reference sequence). The CDR3 is made up of 15 amino acids. The CDR3 bases are TGTGCCAGCGCCGCGGGGGGGAGGGCCGCGTACGAGCAGTACTTC. It yields the protein CASAAGGRAAYEQYF.

The count of this clonotype is one. The rearrangement joins TRBV6-2 or TRBV6-3 to TRBJ1-5; 9 nucleotides align to TRBD1. This CDR3 is built from 16 residues. J gave up 4 bases and V 2 bases, and 6 bases lay outside the gene matches. The germline gives CDR1 MNHEY, CDR2 SVGEGT. This chain's CDR3 is CASSYEGDRENQPQHF. The CDR3 nucleotides read TGTGCCAGCAGTTACGAGGGGGACAGGGAGAATCAGCCCCAGCATTTT.

V usage is TRBV28 and J usage is TRBJ2-1; tentatively, D is TRBD1 or TRBD2 (6 bases each). V shed 8 bases and J shed 4 bases, with 18 bases lying between them. The CDR3 totals 15 residues. Looked up from germline, CDR1 is MDHEN and CDR2 is SYDVKM. The CDR3 loop is CASGGQGISYNEQFF. CDR3 nucleotide sequence: TGTGCCAGCGGGGGGCAGGGGATTAGTTACAATGAGCAGTTCTTC.

This chain uses TRBV7-9 with TRBJ2-3; D may be TRBD2 (6 bases). CDR3 size: 19 residues. Trimming removed 3 bases from V and 0 bases from J, with 22 bases in between. Germline-derived CDR1 and CDR2 are SEHNR and FQNEAQ (reference sequence). The CDR3 region has the DNA TGTGCCAGCAGCTTGGAACTAGCAAAGCAAGCCGGGAGCACAGATACGCAGTATTTT. Translating gives CASSLELAKQAGSTDTQYF.

V is TRBV30 and J is TRBJ1-5, with no clear D. The CDR3 covers 15 residues. Trimming took 0 bases from V and 1 from J, leaving 10 bases between them. Germline-derived CDR1 and CDR2 are GTSNPN and SVGIG (reference sequence). The CDR3 coding sequence is TGTGCCTGGAGTGTCAGGATCGGGAGCAATCAGCCCCAGCATTTT. Amino acids: CAWSVRIGSNQPQHF.

This CDR3 reads CASSFSRNQPQHF. The DNA for the CDR3 is TGTGCCAGCAGTTTTTCCCGCAATCAGCCCCAGCATTTT. This chain joins TRBV28 and TRBJ1-5; D not certain. CDR1 is MDHEN and CDR2 is SYDVKM in the germline V gene. This CDR3 is 13 amino acids long. The ends were cut back, 3 bases at V and 2 bases at J, with 5 bases in the middle.

This chain links TRBV7-9 with TRBJ1-2, with 8 bases lining up with TRBD1. The CDR3 runs 12 residues. J gave up 8 bases and V 5 bases, and 4 bases lay outside the gene matches. Per the germline V gene, CDR1 is SEHNR and CDR2 is FQNEAQ (reference sequence). The CDR3 DNA follows: TGTGCCAGCAGCCCCAGGGGGCGCGGCTACACCTTC. The encoded protein is CASSPRGRGYTF.

This clonotype was counted a few times. J is TRBJ1-1 and V is TRBV6-2 or TRBV6-3, with D possibly TRBD1 on 5 matching bases. The CDR3 runs to 16 residues. Germline assignment: CDR1 MNHEY and CDR2 SVGEGT. With 5 bases removed from V and 1 base from J, the gap between germline ends came to 17 bases. In DNA form, the CDR3 reads TGTGCCAGCAGTATTGTAGGCCCAGGACAGAACACTGAAGCTTTCTTT. Protein sequence: CASSIVGPGQNTEAFF.

The chain links TRBV12-3 or TRBV12-4 to TRBJ1-2, with unresolved D. V was trimmed by 7 bases and J by 4 bases, leaving 19 bases between them. CDR3 length equals 15 residues. CDR3 in amino acids: CASTKLRPTSYGYTF. The DNA for the CDR3 is TGTGCCAGCACCAAATTGAGACCGACCTCCTATGGCTACACCTTC.

This chain connects TRBV4-3 to TRBJ1-2, with a tentative D call TRBD1 (5 bases). In germline, CDR1 is LGHNA, CDR2 YSLEER. V was pared by 0 bases and J by 2 bases, with 16 bases between. This CDR3 comprises 17 residues. DNA for the CDR3: TGCGCCAGCAGCCAAGATGTATGGATTGGGGCGAACTATGGCTACACCTTC. Amino acids: CASSQDVWIGANYGYTF.

As DNA, the CDR3 is TGCAGTGCCCCTACAGGGAAGGGCTCCTACAATGAGCAGTTCTTC. Translated: CSAPTGKGSYNEQFF. The chain combines TRBV20-1 with TRBJ2-1, with D possibly matching TRBD1 (6 bases). V lost 6 bases to trimming and J lost 0 bases, with 15 bases between them. The CDR3 is 15 residues long. The germline gives CDR1 DFQATT, CDR2 SNEGSKA (reference sequence).

The V and J genes are TRBV6-2 or TRBV6-3 and TRBJ2-7; 7 nucleotides match TRBD2. J lost 3 bases, V lost 5 bases, and 16 bases had no gene match. Germline CDR1 reads MNHEY; CDR2 reads SVGEGT. This CDR3 spans 17 amino acids. This CDR3 is CASSPIQADSGRYEQYF. CDR3 sequence (DNA): TGTGCCAGCAGTCCAATACAGGCCGATAGCGGGCGCTACGAGCAGTACTTC.